Below, one T cell receptor beta chain is given with its context. The antigen is not known. A multiplex PCR was run with 60 Vbeta primers and 13 Jbeta primers. Generated by immunoSEQ multiplex PCR, the TCRdb table keeps only in-frame clones and is missing some. Among approximately 180,000 clones listed, approximately 12% were seen once. The data stem from a study of cytomegalovirus exposure and HLA in healthy donors. About the study: HLA-typed donors were the source of approximately 86 million unique TCRs held in an early data release. General study results and limits: The classifier was said to identify cytomegalovirus status with high specificity and sensitivity. Later analysis identified several of the most significant clusters that appeared linked to common viral pathogens.

Sequencing was done on a sample of PBMCs. This clonotype was obtained from a man aged 45-65 years in good health and CMV-seropositive.

This CDR3 reads CASSYSNRAGDTIYF. CDR3 nucleotide sequence: TGTGCCAGCAGTTACTCGAACAGGGCTGGGGACACCATATATTTT. The chain combines TRBV6-5 with TRBJ1-3; possibly TRBD1 for D (6 bases). Germline CDR1 and CDR2: MNHEY and SVGAGI. The V end lost 0 bases, the J end lost 8 bases, and 14 bases lay between the germline ends. The CDR3 is 15 residues long.